This TCR beta chain stems from a study of blood T cell repertoires in COVID-19. Study-level information: Samples taken during acute and convalescent COVID-19 were collected in the United States, Italy and Spain. Nucleic acid was either cDNA or gDNA, and it came from T cells, B-cell-depleted T cells, or PBMCs.

The Seattle site enrolled patients during active infection and followed them longitudinally. The germline V gene has CDR1 MDHEN and CDR2 SYDVKM. Trimming pared 5 bases from V and 2 bases from J, leaving 21 bases between. The CDR3 totals 17 residues. Authors' methods: Reference gene primer amplification gave estimated nucleated cell counts. The method was immunoSEQ multiplex PCR; TCRdb's version includes in-frame clones alone and lacks a portion of them. V and J calls and clone size are as listed in that table; D and trimming were resolved from the DNA. Here the sample spans about 87,000 clones, over 75% being singletons.

The chain recombines TRBV28 with TRBJ2-5, with D unclear. This receptor was identified in an elderly woman with COVID-19, enrolled during active disease. Sequenced: peripheral blood. The CDR3 coding sequence is TGTGCCAGCAGTCTCCTTTCGTCCGTTTACGGTCAAGAGACCCAGTACTTC. It encodes CASSLLSSVYGQETQYF.